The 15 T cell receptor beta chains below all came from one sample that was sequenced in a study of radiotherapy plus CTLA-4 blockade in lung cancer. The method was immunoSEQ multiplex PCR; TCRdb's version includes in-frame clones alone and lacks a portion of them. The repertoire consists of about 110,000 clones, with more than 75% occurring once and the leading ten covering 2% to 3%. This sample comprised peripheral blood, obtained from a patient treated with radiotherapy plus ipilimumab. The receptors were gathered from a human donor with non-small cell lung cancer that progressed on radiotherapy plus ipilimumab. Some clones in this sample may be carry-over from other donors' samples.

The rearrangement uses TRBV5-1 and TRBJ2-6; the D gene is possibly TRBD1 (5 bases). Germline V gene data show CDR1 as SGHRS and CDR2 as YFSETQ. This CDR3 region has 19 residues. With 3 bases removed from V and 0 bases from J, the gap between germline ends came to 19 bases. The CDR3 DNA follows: TGCGCCAGCAGCTCTACCCCAGGGCTGCTCCACTCTGGGGCCAACGTCCTGACTTTC. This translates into CASSSTPGLLHSGANVLTF. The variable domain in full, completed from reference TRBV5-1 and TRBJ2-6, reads KAGVTQTPRYLIKTRGQQVTLSCSPISGHRSVSWYQQTPGQGLQFLFEYFSETQRNKGNFPGRFSGRQFSNSRSEMNVSTLELGDSALYLCASSSTPGLLHSGANVLTFGAGSRLTVL.

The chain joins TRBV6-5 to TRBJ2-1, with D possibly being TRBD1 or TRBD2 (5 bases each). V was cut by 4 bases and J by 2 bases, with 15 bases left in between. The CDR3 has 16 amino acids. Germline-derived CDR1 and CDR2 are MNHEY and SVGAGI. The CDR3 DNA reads TGTGCCAGCAGTTCCCCGGGGACGAGAGCCTACAATGAGCAGTTCTTC. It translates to CASSSPGTRAYNEQFF.

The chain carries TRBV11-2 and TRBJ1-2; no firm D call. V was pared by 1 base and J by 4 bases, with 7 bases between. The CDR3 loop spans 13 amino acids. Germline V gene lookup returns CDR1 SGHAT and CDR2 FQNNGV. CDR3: CASSLVNFYGYTF. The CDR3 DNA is TGTGCCAGCAGCTTAGTTAATTTCTATGGCTACACCTTC.

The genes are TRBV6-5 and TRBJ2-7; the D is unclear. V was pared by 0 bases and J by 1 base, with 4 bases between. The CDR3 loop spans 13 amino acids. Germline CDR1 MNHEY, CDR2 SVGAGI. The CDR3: CASSYSLSYEQYF. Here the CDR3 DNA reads TGTGCCAGCAGTTACTCTCTGTCCTACGAGCAGTACTTC.

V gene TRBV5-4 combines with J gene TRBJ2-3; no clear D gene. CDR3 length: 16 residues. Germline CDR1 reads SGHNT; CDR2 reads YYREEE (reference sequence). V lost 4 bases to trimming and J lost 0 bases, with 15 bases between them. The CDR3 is CASSTVHGRSTDTQYF. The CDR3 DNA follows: TGTGCCAGCAGCACAGTTCACGGCCGAAGCACAGATACGCAGTATTTT.

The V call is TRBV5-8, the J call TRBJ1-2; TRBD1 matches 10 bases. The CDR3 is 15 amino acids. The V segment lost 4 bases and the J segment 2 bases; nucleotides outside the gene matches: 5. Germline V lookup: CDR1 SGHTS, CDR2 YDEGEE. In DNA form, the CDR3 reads TGTGCCAGCAGCCTGTGGACAGGGGGGAACTATGGCTACACCTTC. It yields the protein CASSLWTGGNYGYTF.

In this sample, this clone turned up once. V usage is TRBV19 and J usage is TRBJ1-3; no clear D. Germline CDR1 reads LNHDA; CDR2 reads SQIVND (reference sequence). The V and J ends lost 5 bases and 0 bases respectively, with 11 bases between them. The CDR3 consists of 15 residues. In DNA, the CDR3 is TGTGCCAGTAGTGCGGGCAGAAGCTCTGGAAACACCATATATTTT. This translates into CASSAGRSSGNTIYF.

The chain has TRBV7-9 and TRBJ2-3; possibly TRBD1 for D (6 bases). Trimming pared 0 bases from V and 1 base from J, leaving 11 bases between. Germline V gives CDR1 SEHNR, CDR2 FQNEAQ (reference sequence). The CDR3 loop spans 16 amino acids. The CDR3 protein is CASSLALRTGTDTQYF. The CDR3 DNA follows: TGTGCCAGCAGCTTAGCTCTTAGGACAGGCACAGATACGCAGTATTTT.

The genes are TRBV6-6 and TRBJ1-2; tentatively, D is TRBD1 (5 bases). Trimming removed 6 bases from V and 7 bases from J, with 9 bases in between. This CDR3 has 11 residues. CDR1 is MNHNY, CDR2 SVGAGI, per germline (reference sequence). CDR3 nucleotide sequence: TGTGCCAGCAGCCCCAGGGTTGGCTACACCTTC. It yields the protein CASSPRVGYTF.

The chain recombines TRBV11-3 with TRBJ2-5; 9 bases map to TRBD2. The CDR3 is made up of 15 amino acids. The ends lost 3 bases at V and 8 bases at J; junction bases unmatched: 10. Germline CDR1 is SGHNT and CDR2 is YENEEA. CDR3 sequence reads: CASSLRGGTRDTQYF. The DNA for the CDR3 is TGTGCCAGCAGCTTGCGGGGGGGCACGCGGGACACCCAGTACTTC. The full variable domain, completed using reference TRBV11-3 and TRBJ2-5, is EAGVVQSPRYKIIEKKQPVAFWCNPISGHNTLYWYLQNLGQGPELLIRYENEEAVDDSQLPKDRFSAERLKGVDSTLKIQPAELGDSAVYLCASSLRGGTRDTQYFGPGTRLLVL.

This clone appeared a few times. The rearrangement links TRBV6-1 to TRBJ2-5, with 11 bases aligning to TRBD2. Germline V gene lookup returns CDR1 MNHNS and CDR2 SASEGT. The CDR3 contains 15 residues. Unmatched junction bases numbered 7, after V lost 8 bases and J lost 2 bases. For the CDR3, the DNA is TGTGCCAGCGCCAATCTAGCGGGGGGACAAGAGACCCAGTACTTC. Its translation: CASANLAGGQETQYF.

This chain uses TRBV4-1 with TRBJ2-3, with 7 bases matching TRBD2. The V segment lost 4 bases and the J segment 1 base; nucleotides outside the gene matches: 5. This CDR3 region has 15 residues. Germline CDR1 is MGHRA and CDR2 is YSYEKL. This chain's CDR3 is CASSPSGGGTDTQYF. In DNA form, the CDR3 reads TGCGCCAGCAGCCCCTCGGGGGGTGGCACAGATACGCAGTATTTT.

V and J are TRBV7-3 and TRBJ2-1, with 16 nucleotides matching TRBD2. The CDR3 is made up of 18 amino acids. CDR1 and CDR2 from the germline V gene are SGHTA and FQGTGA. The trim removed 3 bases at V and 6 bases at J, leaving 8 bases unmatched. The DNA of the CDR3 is TGTGCCAGCAGCTTGAAGGGGACTAGCGGGGGGGCCCTCAATGAGCAGTTCTTC. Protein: CASSLKGTSGGALNEQFF. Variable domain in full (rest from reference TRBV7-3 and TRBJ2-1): GAGVSQTPSNKVTEKGKYVELRCDPISGHTALYWYRQSLGQGPEFLIYFQGTGAADDSGLPNDRFFAVRPEGSVSTLKIQRTERGDSAVYLCASSLKGTSGGALNEQFFGPGTRLTVL.

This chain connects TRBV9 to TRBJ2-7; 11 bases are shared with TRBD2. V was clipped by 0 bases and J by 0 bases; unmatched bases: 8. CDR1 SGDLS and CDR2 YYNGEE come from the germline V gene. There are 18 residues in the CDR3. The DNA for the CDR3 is TGTGCCAGCAGCGTAGGTAGCGGGGGGGGCTCGCTCTCCTACGAGCAGTACTTC. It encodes CASSVGSGGGSLSYEQYF.

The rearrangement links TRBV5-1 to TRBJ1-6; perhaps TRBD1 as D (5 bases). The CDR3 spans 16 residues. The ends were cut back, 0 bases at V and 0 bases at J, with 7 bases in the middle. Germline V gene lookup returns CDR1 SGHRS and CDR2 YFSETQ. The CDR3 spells CASSLAGSSYNSPLHF. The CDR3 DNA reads TGCGCCAGCAGCTTGGCAGGGAGCTCCTATAATTCACCCCTCCACTTT. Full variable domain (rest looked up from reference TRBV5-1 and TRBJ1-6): KAGVTQTPRYLIKTRGQQVTLSCSPISGHRSVSWYQQTPGQGLQFLFEYFSETQRNKGNFPGRFSGRQFSNSRSEMNVSTLELGDSALYLCASSLAGSSYNSPLHFGNGTRLTVT.